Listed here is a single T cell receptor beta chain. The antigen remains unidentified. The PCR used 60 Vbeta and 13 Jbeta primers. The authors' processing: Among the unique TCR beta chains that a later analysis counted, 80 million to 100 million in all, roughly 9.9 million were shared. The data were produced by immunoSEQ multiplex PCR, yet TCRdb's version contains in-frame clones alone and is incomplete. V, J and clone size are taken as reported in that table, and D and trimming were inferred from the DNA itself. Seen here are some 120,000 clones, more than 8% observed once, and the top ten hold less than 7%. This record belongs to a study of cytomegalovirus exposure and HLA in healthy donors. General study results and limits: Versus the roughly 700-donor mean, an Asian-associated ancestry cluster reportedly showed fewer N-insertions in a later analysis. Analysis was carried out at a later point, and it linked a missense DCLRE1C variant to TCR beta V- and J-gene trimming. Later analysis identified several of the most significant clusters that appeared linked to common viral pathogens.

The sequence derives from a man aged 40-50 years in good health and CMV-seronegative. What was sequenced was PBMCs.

CDR3 nucleotide sequence: TGTGCCTGGAGCGCGGAGACTAGCGGCGATGAGCAGTTCTTC. As protein: CAWSAETSGDEQFF. The chain recombines TRBV30 with TRBJ2-1; 9 nucleotides line up with TRBD2. CDR1 and CDR2 (germline): GTSNPN, SVGIG (reference sequence). The CDR3 consists of 14 residues. V was pared by 3 bases and J by 8 bases, with 8 bases of the junction left unmatched.